The 22 T cell receptor beta chains listed next were all sequenced from one sample in a study of monozygotic twins with cystic fibrosis. Profiling relied on immunoSEQ multiplex PCR, and the TCRdb table lists in-frame clones only, not all of them. Here the sample spans fewer than 30,000 clones, over 80% being singletons. The sequencing sample was made of blood. The receptors come from a girl aged 2 to 9 with cystic fibrosis.

This clone occurred once. The genes are TRBV7-2 and TRBJ2-6; D unclear. The ends were cut back, 5 bases at V and 4 bases at J, with 12 bases in the middle. Germline assignment: CDR1 SGHTA and CDR2 FQGNSA. The CDR3 runs 15 residues. CDR3 DNA sequence: TGTGCCAGCAGCCTTAACGGTGGGGGGGCCAACGTCCTGACTTTC. It is translated as CASSLNGGGANVLTF.

The CDR3 spells CASSQAWTGEGYTIYF. The CDR3 DNA reads as TGTGCCAGCAGCCAAGCCTGGACAGGCGAGGGGTACACCATATATTTT. J is TRBJ1-3 and V is TRBV7-2, with 7 bases matching TRBD1. J gave up 8 bases and V 5 bases, and 15 bases lay outside the gene matches. The CDR3 runs 16 residues. Germline V gene lookup returns CDR1 SGHTA and CDR2 FQGNSA. Filled out from reference TRBV7-2 and TRBJ1-3, the complete variable domain reads GAGVSQSPSNKVTEKGKDVELRCDPISGHTALYWYRQSLGQGLEFLIYFQGNSAPDKSGLPSDRFSAERTGGSVSTLTIQRTQQEDSAVYLCASSQAWTGEGYTIYFGEGSWLTVV.

This rearrangement joins TRBV28 to TRBJ1-2; possibly TRBD1 for D (5 bases). Germline V gives CDR1 MDHEN, CDR2 SYDVKM. CDR3 length: 13 residues. Trimming took 5 bases from V and 5 from J, leaving 12 bases between them. This CDR3 reads CASSPRVGYGYTF. Written as DNA, the CDR3 is TGTGCCAGCAGTCCCAGGGTAGGGTATGGCTACACCTTC.

V usage is TRBV2 and J usage is TRBJ1-4; 10 bases align to TRBD1. This CDR3 is built from 14 residues. Trimming cost V 4 bases and J 7 bases; bases outside gene matches: 3. Germline lookup yields CDR1 SNHLY and CDR2 FYNNEI. CDR3 DNA sequence: TGTGCCAGCAGTGCCGACAGGGGGCTTGAAAAACTGTTTTTT. Residues: CASSADRGLEKLFF.

The chain combines TRBV2 with TRBJ2-7; 7 positions match TRBD1. The CDR3 extends over 17 amino acids. Germline V gives CDR1 SNHLY, CDR2 FYNNEI. V gave up 4 bases and J gave up 4 bases; unmatched junction bases: 16. CDR3 in amino acids: CASSGTGTLKELYEQYF. In DNA, the CDR3 is TGTGCCAGCAGTGGGACAGGCACACTTAAGGAATTATACGAGCAGTACTTC.

This clone was picked up one time. The CDR3 loop reads CASSETAGYEQYF. In DNA form, the CDR3 reads TGTGCCAGCAGTGAGACCGCTGGCTACGAGCAGTACTTC. The V call is TRBV28, the J call TRBJ2-7, with unresolved D. Germline V gives CDR1 MDHEN, CDR2 SYDVKM. The length of the CDR3 is 13 residues. The V end was cut by 5 bases, the J end by 3 bases, with 11 bases between.

The J gene is TRBJ1-1, the V gene TRBV2, with D possibly matching TRBD1 (5 bases). The CDR3 consists of 15 residues. Germline CDR1 reads SNHLY; CDR2 reads FYNNEI. Trimming cost V 3 bases and J 0 bases, with 11 bases left between them. The CDR3 DNA is TGTGCCAGCAGTGAGTCAGGGAAAATGAACACTGAAGCTTTCTTT. Encoded protein: CASSESGKMNTEAFF.

This chain joins TRBV2 and TRBJ1-3; D not certain. CDR3 length: 15 amino acids. The ends were cut back, 1 base at V and 2 bases at J, with 9 bases in the middle. The germline gives CDR1 SNHLY, CDR2 FYNNEI. CDR3: CASSEGWATGNTIYF. CDR3 sequence (DNA): TGTGCCAGCAGTGAAGGGTGGGCCACTGGAAACACCATATATTTT. The full variable domain, rest sourced from reference TRBV2 and TRBJ1-3, is EPEVTQTPSHQVTQMGQEVILRCVPISNHLYFYWYRQILGQKVEFLVSFYNNEISEKSEIFDDQFSVERPDGSNFTLKIRSTKLEDSAMYFCASSEGWATGNTIYFGEGSWLTVV.

The chain has TRBV5-1 and TRBJ1-2; 9 nucleotides line up with TRBD1. Trimming took 3 bases from V and 8 from J; bases not matched to a gene: 8. Germline CDR1 is SGHRS and CDR2 is YFSETQ. This CDR3 comprises 14 residues. CDR3 protein: CASSWAGQGDGYTF. For the CDR3, the DNA is TGCGCCAGCAGCTGGGCGGGACAGGGTGACGGCTACACCTTC. The whole variable domain, filled in from reference TRBV5-1 and TRBJ1-2, reads KAGVTQTPRYLIKTRGQQVTLSCSPISGHRSVSWYQQTPGQGLQFLFEYFSETQRNKGNFPGRFSGRQFSNSRSEMNVSTLELGDSALYLCASSWAGQGDGYTFGSGTRLTVV.

This clone came up once. This chain links TRBV18 with TRBJ2-7, with D unresolved. The V gene's germline CDR1 is KGHSH and CDR2 LQKENI. The CDR3 is 16 amino acids. V was trimmed by 4 bases and J by 4 bases, leaving 20 bases between them. The CDR3 nucleotides are TGTGCCAGCTCACTCCGGATCGAGACTTGGGCGTACGAGCAGTACTTC. Protein: CASSLRIETWAYEQYF.

The rearrangement uses TRBV18 and TRBJ1-1, with D perhaps matching TRBD1 (5 bases). CDR1 and CDR2 (germline): KGHSH, LQKENI. The CDR3 runs 12 residues. V was clipped by 3 bases and J by 7 bases, with 9 bases between them. The CDR3 is CASSPDRGEAFF. The CDR3 DNA sequence: TGTGCCAGCTCACCCGACAGAGGTGAAGCTTTCTTT.

This rearrangement joins TRBV30 to TRBJ2-7; possibly TRBD2 for D (6 bases). This CDR3 region has 14 residues. The ends were cut back, 5 bases at V and 2 bases at J, with 16 bases in the middle. Germline CDR1 is GTSNPN and CDR2 is SVGIG (reference sequence). The CDR3, as DNA: TGTGCCTGGGGGAGCGGGCGCTCCCCCTACGAGCAGTACTTC. This encodes CAWGSGRSPYEQYF.

The CDR3 coding sequence is TGTGCCAGCAGTTATTACATAGAGAACACTGAAGCTTTCTTT. Residues: CASSYYIENTEAFF. The genes are TRBV6-5 and TRBJ1-1; D call uncertain. The ends were cut back, 3 bases at V and 1 base at J, with 9 bases in the middle. Germline-derived CDR1 and CDR2 are MNHEY and SVGAGI. The length of the CDR3 is 14 residues.

The CDR3 region has the DNA TGCAGTGCTACCGGTGGGGGTGAGCAGTTCTTC. Its protein is CSATGGGEQFF. The chain combines TRBV20-1 with TRBJ2-1; D tentatively reads TRBD1 or TRBD2 (5 bases each). CDR1 is DFQATT, CDR2 SNEGSKA, per germline (reference sequence). The CDR3 totals 11 residues. Trimming pared 4 bases from V and 9 bases from J, leaving 10 bases between.

In its sample, this clone was seen once. In nucleotides, the CDR3 is TGCAGCGTTGAAGATATTGGGGCCGCGGACTATGGCTACACCTTC. It specifies CSVEDIGAADYGYTF. The chain joins TRBV29-1 to TRBJ1-2; weak D call: TRBD1 (5 bases). CDR1 and CDR2 from the germline V gene are SQVTM and ANQGSEA. V was trimmed by 0 bases and J by 3 bases, leaving 14 bases between them. The CDR3 length is 15 residues.

The chain recombines TRBV5-6 with TRBJ2-7; TRBD1 might be the D (6 bases). V lost 0 bases and J lost 3, with 10 bases in between. This CDR3 has 14 amino acids. Germline values: CDR1 SGHDT, CDR2 YYEEEE. The chain's CDR3 is CASSLGAGVYEQYF. CDR3 nucleotide sequence: TGTGCCAGCAGCTTGGGGGCAGGGGTCTACGAGCAGTACTTC.

The V call is TRBV6-6, the J call TRBJ2-2; no reliable D call. The V end was cut by 6 bases, the J end by 6 bases, with 11 bases between. Germline CDR1 is MNHNY and CDR2 is SVGAGI (reference sequence). CDR3 size: 13 residues. The CDR3 sequence is CASSPPSPGELFF. CDR3 DNA sequence: TGTGCCAGCAGCCCACCCTCACCCGGGGAGCTGTTTTTT.

V usage is TRBV5-1 and J usage is TRBJ2-5; D is uncertain. The V end was cut by 0 bases, the J end by 1 base, with 4 bases between. Germline V CDR1 and CDR2: SGHRS, YFSETQ. The CDR3 runs to 13 residues. CDR3 sequence reads: CASSLDTQETQYF. DNA for the CDR3: TGCGCCAGCAGCTTGGATACCCAAGAGACCCAGTACTTC.

The gene calls are TRBV7-9 and TRBJ2-6; 9 nucleotides match TRBD1. The CDR3 runs 18 residues. J lost 0 bases, V lost 5 bases, and 8 bases had no gene match. In germline, CDR1 is SEHNR, CDR2 FQNEAQ (reference sequence). The CDR3, as DNA: TGTGCCAGCAGCCGTTCGACAGGGGGTGTCTCTGGGGCCAACGTCCTGACTTTC. Protein: CASSRSTGGVSGANVLTF.

The rearrangement uses TRBV5-1 and TRBJ2-4; no definite D call. Germline CDR1 SGHRS, CDR2 YFSETQ. The CDR3 loop spans 13 amino acids. Trimming removed 4 bases from V and 3 bases from J, with 8 bases in between. CDR3 sequence reads: CASSRQDKNIQYF. In DNA form, the CDR3 reads TGCGCCAGCAGCCGACAAGACAAAAACATTCAGTACTTC.

This clone has a handful of counts. V is TRBV4-1 and J is TRBJ1-2; 8 bases line up with TRBD1. The CDR3 length is 15 residues. In germline, CDR1 is MGHRA, CDR2 YSYEKL. The junction had 4 bases not matched to a gene; V was cut back by 4 bases and J by 0 bases. CDR3 sequence (DNA): TGCGCCAGCAGCCGACTGACAGGGGCTAACTATGGCTACACCTTC. Translating gives CASSRLTGANYGYTF.

The chain joins TRBV4-2 to TRBJ2-5; D could derive from TRBD1 or TRBD2 (5 bases each). The germline V gene has CDR1 LGHNA and CDR2 YNFKEQ. V shed 4 bases and J shed 5 bases, with 11 bases lying between them. This CDR3 contains 13 residues. The CDR3 reads CASSPSWGETQYF. Here the CDR3 DNA reads TGTGCCAGCAGCCCGTCCTGGGGGGAGACCCAGTACTTC.